Following are 5 T cell receptor beta chains from one sample sequenced in a study of graft-versus-host responses after intestinal transplantation. Measured with immunoSEQ multiplex PCR; TCRdb has only the in-frame clones, and not every one. This sample has about 13,000 clones, with around 69% found just once. Lymphocytes from graft epithelium and lamina propria were isolated. The sequences come from ileum tissue, collected 16 days after intestinal transplant. The source is a human patient who received an intestinal transplant, so some T cells may come from the graft donor.

The V gene is TRBV30, the J gene TRBJ2-1; 7 nucleotides match TRBD1. Trimming removed 3 bases from V and 8 bases from J; junction bases left unmatched: 1. Germline loops: CDR1 GTSNPN, CDR2 SVGIG (reference sequence). The CDR3 has 11 residues. The CDR3 protein is CAWRRGHEQFF. CDR3 sequence (DNA): TGTGCCTGGAGGAGGGGGCATGAGCAGTTCTTC.

J is TRBJ1-3 and V is TRBV4-3; 7 bases agree with TRBD1. The germline CDR1 and CDR2 sequences are LGHNA and YSLEER. V was clipped by 1 base and J by 5 bases; unmatched bases: 5. This CDR3 comprises 15 residues. The CDR3 protein is CASSQAAGQRNTIYF. For the CDR3, the DNA is TGCGCCAGCAGCCAAGCCGCGGGACAGCGAAACACCATATATTTT.

V is TRBV28 and J is TRBJ2-1; 8 bases fit TRBD1. Unmatched junction bases numbered 7, after V lost 7 bases and J lost 8 bases. Germline V gene data show CDR1 as MDHEN and CDR2 as SYDVKM. The CDR3 has 13 residues. In nucleotides, the CDR3 is TGTGCCAGCACTTGGCAGGGGGCCTATGAGCAGTTCTTC. This encodes CASTWQGAYEQFF.

In its sample, this clone was seen once. The V call is TRBV6-5, the J call TRBJ1-1; D unresolved. This CDR3 spans 15 amino acids. V was cut by 2 bases and J by 0 bases, with 10 bases left in between. Germline V gene lookup returns CDR1 MNHEY and CDR2 SVGAGI. The chain's CDR3 is CASSYGGGLNTEAFF. The CDR3 nucleotides read TGTGCCAGCAGTTACGGTGGCGGATTGAACACTGAAGCTTTCTTT.

The chain has TRBV2 and TRBJ2-7; TRBD2 might be the D (6 bases). Germline-derived CDR1 and CDR2 are SNHLY and FYNNEI. The CDR3 is 13 amino acids. Trimming pared 7 bases from V and 3 bases from J, leaving 13 bases between. The CDR3 DNA is TGTGCCAGCAATAAGGACTACCACTACGAGCAGTACTTC. Protein product: CASNKDYHYEQYF. Together with reference TRBV2 and TRBJ2-7, the CDR3 gives the full variable domain: EPEVTQTPSHQVTQMGQEVILRCVPISNHLYFYWYRQILGQKVEFLVSFYNNEISEKSEIFDDQFSVERPDGSNFTLKIRSTKLEDSAMYFCASNKDYHYEQYFGPGTRLTVT.